This TCR beta chain was sequenced for a study of cytomegalovirus exposure and HLA in healthy donors. Researchers ran the PCR with 60 Vbeta and 13 Jbeta primers. Data came from immunoSEQ multiplex PCR; TCRdb stores just in-frame clones and leaves some out. This repertoire shows about 150,000 clones, approximately 85% found once; its top ten account for 0.45% to 0.6%. With V trimmed by 6 bases and J by 8 bases, 14 bases remained unmatched. The CDR3 spans 16 residues. Germline V lookup: CDR1 KGHSH, CDR2 LQKENI. Study-wide results and caveats: Within a later analysis, the majority of CMV-associated TCR beta chains appeared HLA-restricted. The study labeled about 160 TCR beta chains cytomegalovirus-associated.

To note about this clone: Its specificity is not known.

Sequences were obtained from PBMCs. The V and J genes are TRBV18 and TRBJ2-1; 9 nucleotides match TRBD2. The TCR originated in a middle-aged woman in good health and CMV-seronegative. The CDR3 region is CASSSAGGRAGHEQFF. The CDR3 nucleotides read TGTGCCAGCTCCTCCGCCGGCGGGAGGGCCGGTCATGAGCAGTTCTTC.